Presented here are 10 T cell receptor beta chains from one specimen sequenced in a study of OX40 agonist ivuxolimab in advanced cancers. Method: immunoSEQ multiplex PCR; TCRdb's copy keeps in-frame clones and lacks some. The table includes fewer than 40,000 clones, around three quarters detected once. Sequencing used CD4+ or CD8+ T cells sorted from blood, obtained in a trial of the OX40 agonist ivuxolimab. The receptor source for this set is an adult with an advanced solid tumor such as melanoma, head and neck, liver or kidney cancer.

This clone has more than one count but fewer than ten. This CDR3 is CASRKIRGGPIYEQYF. For the CDR3, the DNA is TGTGCCAGCAGAAAGATACGGGGGGGGCCGATTTACGAGCAGTACTTC. The chain couples TRBV11-2 to TRBJ2-7, with 8 bases that match TRBD2. This CDR3 comprises 16 residues. With V trimmed by 6 bases and J by 4 bases, 14 bases remained unmatched. Germline V lookup: CDR1 SGHAT, CDR2 FQNNGV.

The gene calls are TRBV5-5 and TRBJ2-5; perhaps D is TRBD1 or TRBD2 (5 bases each). Germline CDR1 is SGHKS and CDR2 is YYEKEE (reference sequence). With 6 bases removed from V and 4 bases from J, the gap between germline ends came to 19 bases. The CDR3 totals 15 residues. The CDR3 reads CASTQLPSGTETQYF. In nucleotides, the CDR3 is TGTGCCAGCACCCAATTGCCCTCGGGGACAGAGACCCAGTACTTC. The variable domain in full, completed from reference TRBV5-5 and TRBJ2-5, reads DAGVTQSPTHLIKTRGQQVTLRCSPISGHKSVSWYQQVLGQGPQFIFQYYEKEERGRGNFPDRFSARQFPNYSSELNVNALLLGDSALYLCASTQLPSGTETQYFGPGTRLLVL.

This CDR3 is CSAWTGEGYTF. The CDR3 bases are TGCAGTGCTTGGACAGGGGAAGGCTACACCTTC. The chain has TRBV20-1 and TRBJ1-2; TRBD1 matches at 9 bases. The CDR3 contains 11 residues. V shed 5 bases and J 8 bases; nucleotides not matched to a gene: 3. Germline V gene sequence: CDR1 DFQATT, CDR2 SNEGSKA (reference sequence).

Comments on this clone: The same CDR3 is also encoded by other DNA sequences in this sample. The CDR3 coding sequence is TGTGCCAGCAGCTTAGGGGGTGGCGGGGAGCTGTTTTTT. It specifies CASSLGGGGELFF. The chain recombines TRBV7-8 with TRBJ2-2; D gene unclear. The V end was cut by 1 base, the J end by 7 bases, with 7 bases between. The germline CDR1 and CDR2 sequences are SGHVS and FQNEAQ. This CDR3 region has 13 residues.

The V call is TRBV20-1, the J call TRBJ2-2; D not resolved. The length of the CDR3 is 11 residues. V lost 3 bases, J lost 8 bases, and 7 bases lay in between. CDR1 is DFQATT and CDR2 is SNEGSKA in the germline V gene (reference sequence). The CDR3 protein is CSARMGGELFF. CDR3 coding DNA: TGCAGTGCTAGGATGGGAGGGGAGCTGTTTTTT.

The V call is TRBV5-1, the J call TRBJ1-4; D remains unclear. The V end was cut by 0 bases, the J end by 4 bases, with 13 bases between. The CDR3 length is 16 residues. From germline, CDR1 is SGHRS and CDR2 YFSETQ. The CDR3 loop reads CASSLEPRRDNEKLFF. The CDR3 DNA follows: TGCGCCAGCAGCTTGGAGCCTCGACGGGATAATGAAAAACTGTTTTTT.

The rearrangement uses TRBV10-1 and TRBJ1-1; a weak D match, TRBD1 (6 bases). The CDR3 sequence is 13 residues long. Deletions cut 4 bases from V and 4 bases from J, with 10 bases between. Germline CDR1 is WNHNN and CDR2 is SYGVQD (reference sequence). CDR3 residues: CASSVTGATEAFF. The CDR3 coding sequence is TGCGCCAGCAGTGTCACGGGGGCCACTGAAGCTTTCTTT.

By proportion, this clone is medium-sized. V gene TRBV7-3 combines with J gene TRBJ1-1, with a weak D call TRBD1 (6 bases). The CDR3 is made up of 13 amino acids. V dropped 4 bases and J dropped 2 bases, with 8 bases sitting between them. CDR1 is SGHTA, CDR2 FQGTGA, per germline. CDR3 sequence: CASSYRANTEAFF. The DNA of the CDR3 is TGTGCCAGCAGCTACAGGGCTAACACTGAAGCTTTCTTT.

The sample holds a few counts of this clone. J is TRBJ2-2 and V is TRBV9; 9 bases match TRBD1. This CDR3 region has 15 residues. The V gene's germline CDR1 is SGDLS and CDR2 YYNGEE. V was pared by 4 bases and J by 5 bases, with 6 bases of the junction left unmatched. CDR3 in DNA: TGTGCCAGCAGCCCCTGGGACAGGGCGACCGGGGAGCTGTTTTTT. It translates to CASSPWDRATGELFF. Looking up the rest from reference TRBV9 and TRBJ2-2 gives the full variable domain: DSGVTQTPKHLITATGQRVTLRCSPRSGDLSVYWYQQSLDQGLQFLIQYYNGEERAKGNILERFSAQQFPDLHSELNLSSLELGDSALYFCASSPWDRATGELFFGEGSRLTVL.

The chain has TRBV7-9 and TRBJ1-1, with D tentatively TRBD1 (6 bases). V was pared by 1 base and J by 4 bases, with 16 bases between. The CDR3 spans 16 residues. The germline V gene encodes CDR1 SEHNR and CDR2 FQNEAQ (reference sequence). The chain's CDR3 is CASSLGQGRRSTEAFF. The CDR3 DNA is TGTGCCAGCAGCTTAGGCCAGGGGCGGAGGTCCACTGAAGCTTTCTTT. The variable domain in full, completed from reference TRBV7-9 and TRBJ1-1, reads DTGVSQNPRHKITKRGQNVTFRCDPISEHNRLYWYRQTLGQGPEFLTYFQNEAQLEKSRLLSDRFSAERPKGSFSTLEIQRTEQGDSAMYLCASSLGQGRRSTEAFFGQGTRLTVV.